The 28 T cell receptor beta chains presented below share a single source sample, sequenced in a study of control samples from healthy donors and cancer patients (dated by TCRdb to the early 2020s). Library preparation employed the immunoSEQ multiplex PCR assay. The clones in this table, taken by TCRdb from immuneACCESS, are in-frame only. Not every clone is retained; where verified, under half of the shortfall comes from an unresolved V gene, and the cause of the rest is unknown. The sample table on file contains about 190,000 clones. The ten top clones hold about 2.2% of the sample. Sequencing was done on a sample of blood. These TCRs come from a woman between 25 and 40 years old in good health.

The DNA for the CDR3 is TGTGCCAGCACCCAGGGACTAGCGGACTACGAGCAGTACTTC. It translates to CASTQGLADYEQYF. V is TRBV6-5 and J is TRBJ2-7; the match to TRBD2 covers 11 bases. V was pared by 7 bases and J by 3 bases, with 5 bases of the junction left unmatched. The germline V gene encodes CDR1 MNHEY and CDR2 SVGAGI. The CDR3 is 14 amino acids.

Here the CDR3 DNA reads TGTGCCAGTAGTAGGGCCACTGAAGCTTTCTTT. It codes for CASSRATEAFF. This chain uses TRBV19 with TRBJ1-1; D not certain. V was cut by 4 bases and J by 4 bases, with 4 bases left in between. Per germline, CDR1 LNHDA and CDR2 SQIVND (reference sequence). The CDR3 length is 11 residues.

On this clone itself: The same CDR3 arises from other DNA sequences in this sample as well. The chain joins TRBV6-5 to TRBJ1-5; the D is unclear. CDR3 size: 13 residues. V was cut by 0 bases and J by 5 bases, with 5 bases left in between. CDR1 MNHEY and CDR2 SVGAGI come from the germline V gene. CDR3 nucleotide sequence: TGTGCCAGCAGTTACTCCCGAGATCAGCCCCAGCATTTT. This codes for CASSYSRDQPQHF.

This chain joins TRBV4-3 and TRBJ1-2; TRBD1 matches 8 bases. Unmatched junction bases numbered 8, after V lost 0 bases and J lost 5 bases. This CDR3 has 16 amino acids. From germline, CDR1 is LGHNA and CDR2 YSLEER. This chain's CDR3 is CASSQDSPGTGYGYTF. DNA of the CDR3: TGCGCCAGCAGCCAAGATTCCCCCGGGACAGGTTATGGCTACACCTTC.

The chain uses TRBV19 and TRBJ2-7; 7 bases map to TRBD2. CDR1 and CDR2 from the germline V gene are LNHDA and SQIVND (reference sequence). CDR3 size: 20 residues. V lost 5 bases, J lost 3 bases, and 25 bases stayed unmatched. The CDR3 here is CASSGAGKNSASGEVYEQYF. The CDR3 DNA sequence: TGTGCCAGTAGTGGGGCAGGGAAGAACTCGGCTAGCGGAGAGGTCTACGAGCAGTACTTC.

This rearrangement joins TRBV5-1 to TRBJ2-5; D remains unclear. This CDR3 contains 14 residues. The V end lost 5 bases, the J end lost 1 base, and 12 bases lay between the germline ends. Looked up from germline, CDR1 is SGHRS and CDR2 is YFSETQ. The CDR3, as DNA: TGCGCCAGCAGTTGGACGGATTCCCAAGAGACCCAGTACTTC. It is translated as CASSWTDSQETQYF.

The V gene is TRBV28, the J gene TRBJ1-2, with D uncertain. Germline-derived CDR1 and CDR2 are MDHEN and SYDVKM. The CDR3 is 16 residues long. V was cut by 6 bases and J by 6 bases, with 23 bases left in between. CDR3 sequence: CASSPPSALLLNGYTF. CDR3 DNA: TGTGCCAGCAGCCCCCCCAGTGCGCTACTATTGAATGGCTACACCTTC.

This chain connects TRBV5-1 to TRBJ2-7, with D perhaps matching TRBD2 (5 bases). The V gene lost 1 base and the J gene lost 11 bases, with 13 bases spanning the gap. The germline gives CDR1 SGHRS, CDR2 YFSETQ. The length of the CDR3 is 12 residues. DNA of the CDR3: TGCGCCAGCAGCTTGACAGACGGAGGAGAGTACTTC. Residues: CASSLTDGGEYF. The full variable domain, in which reference TRBV5-1 and TRBJ2-7 provide the parts outside the CDR3, is KAGVTQTPRYLIKTRGQQVTLSCSPISGHRSVSWYQQTPGQGLQFLFEYFSETQRNKGNFPGRFSGRQFSNSRSEMNVSTLELGDSALYLCASSLTDGGEYFGPGTRLTVT.

CDR3 DNA sequence: TGTGCCAGCAGCTTGGACAGGTACTCTGGAAACACCATATATTTT. As protein: CASSLDRYSGNTIYF. V usage is TRBV5-4 and J usage is TRBJ1-3; possibly TRBD1 for D (5 bases). The CDR3 has 15 residues. Germline V lookup: CDR1 SGHNT, CDR2 YYREEE (reference sequence). V dropped 0 bases and J dropped 0 bases, with 7 bases sitting between them. Full variable domain (rest looked up from reference TRBV5-4 and TRBJ1-3): ETGVTQSPTHLIKTRGQQVTLRCSSQSGHNTVSWYQQALGQGPQFIFQYYREEENGRGNFPPRFSGLQFPNYSSELNVNALELDDSALYLCASSLDRYSGNTIYFGEGSWLTVV.

V gene TRBV15 combines with J gene TRBJ1-3; D might be TRBD1 (5 bases). The CDR3 loop spans 16 amino acids. The germline V gene has CDR1 LNHNV and CDR2 YYDKDF (reference sequence). Trimming left V 0 bases short and J 6 bases short, with 15 bases between. The CDR3 here is CATSRDPQGPTNTIYF. The CDR3 nucleotides are TGTGCCACCAGCAGAGACCCTCAGGGCCCGACAAACACCATATATTTT. The full variable domain, completed using reference TRBV15 and TRBJ1-3, is DAMVIQNPRYQVTQFGKPVTLSCSQTLNHNVMYWYQQKSSQAPKLLFHYYDKDFNNEADTPDNFQSRRPNTSFCFLDIRSPGLGDTAMYLCATSRDPQGPTNTIYFGEGSWLTVV.

The V and J genes are TRBV18 and TRBJ2-7, with 10 bases that match TRBD1. V dropped 3 bases and J dropped 1; count of bases not matched to a gene: 6. The germline V gene encodes CDR1 KGHSH and CDR2 LQKENI. This CDR3 has 16 amino acids. This chain's CDR3 is CASSPGTGEGSYEQYF. For the CDR3, the DNA is TGTGCCAGCTCACCGGGGACAGGGGAAGGGTCCTACGAGCAGTACTTC.

The chain links TRBV18 to TRBJ1-4; possibly TRBD1 for D (5 bases). V lost 5 bases and J 4 bases, leaving 8 bases between the germline ends. CDR3 length equals 13 residues. Germline V gene data show CDR1 as KGHSH and CDR2 as LQKENI. The CDR3: CASSFDSNEKLFF. CDR3 bases: TGTGCCAGCTCATTCGACAGTAATGAAAAACTGTTTTTT.

The chain couples TRBV9 to TRBJ2-3; D may be TRBD1 or TRBD2 (5 bases each). V dropped 2 bases and J dropped 1 base, with 11 bases sitting between them. The CDR3 runs to 15 residues. Germline values: CDR1 SGDLS, CDR2 YYNGEE. Here the CDR3 DNA reads TGTGCCAGCAGCGTCGGGGCCAGGGGCACAGATACGCAGTATTTT. The encoded protein is CASSVGARGTDTQYF. The variable domain in full, completed from reference TRBV9 and TRBJ2-3, reads DSGVTQTPKHLITATGQRVTLRCSPRSGDLSVYWYQQSLDQGLQFLIQYYNGEERAKGNILERFSAQQFPDLHSELNLSSLELGDSALYFCASSVGARGTDTQYFGPGTRLTVL.

J is TRBJ2-7 and V is TRBV7-3; 9 bases agree with TRBD2. Germline loops: CDR1 SGHTA, CDR2 FQGTGA. The trim removed 5 bases at V and 2 bases at J, leaving 10 bases unmatched. This CDR3 is 16 amino acids long. The CDR3 sequence: CASSLSMRGGPYEQYF. The CDR3 region has the DNA TGTGCCAGCAGCCTATCAATGCGGGGGGGCCCCTACGAGCAGTACTTC. Full variable domain (rest looked up from reference TRBV7-3 and TRBJ2-7): GAGVSQTPSNKVTEKGKYVELRCDPISGHTALYWYRQSLGQGPEFLIYFQGTGAADDSGLPNDRFFAVRPEGSVSTLKIQRTERGDSAVYLCASSLSMRGGPYEQYFGPGTRLTVT.

V gene TRBV10-3 combines with J gene TRBJ2-3; 14 bases line up with TRBD2. The CDR3 loop spans 13 amino acids. The V and J ends lost 8 bases and 5 bases, in that order; junction bases with no gene match: 0. From germline, CDR1 is ENHRY and CDR2 SYGVKD. CDR3 residues: CAIGLAGGDTQYF. The CDR3 coding sequence is TGTGCCATCGGACTAGCGGGGGGAGATACGCAGTATTTT.

The V and J genes are TRBV14 and TRBJ1-5; no clear D gene. V was shortened by 1 base and J by 4 bases, with 5 bases between the two germline ends. CDR1 SGHDN and CDR2 FVKESK come from the germline V gene. CDR3 size: 13 residues. CDR3 bases: TGTGCCAGCAGCCAAGGGCCTAATCAGCCCCAGCATTTT. This gives the protein CASSQGPNQPQHF.

J is TRBJ2-3 and V is TRBV7-9; D not certain. Germline V gene data show CDR1 as SEHNR and CDR2 as FQNEAQ (reference sequence). The V and J ends lost 5 bases and 1 base respectively, with 16 bases between them. The CDR3 runs 16 residues. CDR3 in DNA: TGTGCCAGCAGCCACCCAACGGATGGGGGCACAGATACGCAGTATTTT. As protein: CASSHPTDGGTDTQYF.

The chain carries TRBV6-5 and TRBJ1-1, with TRBD1 as a possible D gene (6 bases). The germline V and J ends were trimmed by 7 bases and 1 base, with 16 bases remaining between them. The CDR3 loop spans 15 amino acids. CDR1 MNHEY and CDR2 SVGAGI come from the germline V gene. The DNA for the CDR3 is TGTGCCAGCAACGAACACAGGGAATGGAACACTGAAGCTTTCTTT. This translates into CASNEHREWNTEAFF.

The rearrangement links TRBV28 to TRBJ2-7; D unclear. Germline CDR1 is MDHEN and CDR2 is SYDVKM. With 8 bases removed from V and 0 bases from J, the gap between germline ends came to 14 bases. CDR3 length: 14 residues. In DNA, the CDR3 is TGTGCCAGCGCAAGGTCGGCGAACTCCTACGAGCAGTACTTC. Its protein is CASARSANSYEQYF.

This rearrangement joins TRBV5-1 to TRBJ1-5; possible D gene TRBD1, 6 bases. V lost 0 bases and J lost 6, with 13 bases in between. The CDR3 covers 15 residues. Germline V lookup: CDR1 SGHRS, CDR2 YFSETQ. The CDR3 DNA is TGCGCCAGCAGCTTGGCGGGACACCTCGGTCAGCCCCAGCATTTT. Its protein product is CASSLAGHLGQPQHF.

Here the CDR3 reads CASSFTREETQYF. CDR3 nucleotide sequence: TGTGCCAGCAGCTTCACAAGAGAAGAGACCCAGTACTTC. This chain joins TRBV11-3 and TRBJ2-5; D remains unclear. The CDR3 covers 13 residues. Germline CDR1 and CDR2: SGHNT and YENEEA. Trimming removed 3 bases at V and 3 bases at J, with 8 bases between.

The J gene is TRBJ2-4, the V gene TRBV3-1 (or the pseudogene TRBV3-2); 9 bases agree with TRBD1. The V gene end was trimmed by 4 bases and the J gene end by 3 bases; junction bases not matched to a gene: 7. This CDR3 is built from 16 residues. Germline values: CDR1 LGHDT, CDR2 YNNKEL (reference sequence). Here the CDR3 reads CASSRGTGRSKNIQYF. CDR3 nucleotides: TGTGCCAGCAGCCGTGGGACAGGGAGAAGCAAAAACATTCAGTACTTC.

The V call is TRBV2, the J call TRBJ1-6; 8 bases fit TRBD1. The CDR3 consists of 15 residues. Germline V gives CDR1 SNHLY, CDR2 FYNNEI. The V segment lost 6 bases and the J segment 7 bases; nucleotides outside the gene matches: 8. The CDR3 bases are TGTGCCAGCAGGGGGGACAGGAGGCCCAATTCACCCCTCCACTTT. It codes for CASRGDRRPNSPLHF.

The chain links TRBV6-2 or TRBV6-3 to TRBJ1-1; tentatively, D is TRBD1 (5 bases). This CDR3 region has 13 residues. The germline CDR1 and CDR2 sequences are MNHEY and SVGEGT. Trimming stripped 0 bases from V and 7 bases from J, with 9 bases between. CDR3 nucleotides: TGTGCCAGCAGTTACTCGGACACCCTTGAAGCTTTCTTT. Translation gives CASSYSDTLEAFF.

This rearrangement joins TRBV28 to TRBJ1-3; unclear D gene. CDR1 MDHEN and CDR2 SYDVKM come from the germline V gene. V lost 6 bases and J lost 4, with 16 bases in between. The CDR3 totals 15 residues. DNA of the CDR3: TGTGCCAGCAGATCGTACTCCAACGCGGGAAACACCATATATTTT. It translates to CASRSYSNAGNTIYF. Using reference TRBV28 and TRBJ1-3 for the parts outside the CDR3, the full variable domain is DVKVTQSSRYLVKRTGEKVFLECVQDMDHENMFWYRQDPGLGLRLIYFSYDVKMKEKGDIPEGYSVSREKKERFSLILESASTNQTSMYLCASRSYSNAGNTIYFGEGSWLTVV.

This chain joins TRBV18 and TRBJ1-1, with D tentatively TRBD1 (5 bases). CDR1 and CDR2 (germline): KGHSH, LQKENI. Trimming left V 2 bases short and J 3 bases short, with 13 bases between. The CDR3 length is 15 residues. The chain's CDR3 is CASSPGITGDTEAFF. In DNA form, the CDR3 reads TGTGCCAGCTCACCAGGCATAACGGGGGACACTGAAGCTTTCTTT.

The chain uses TRBV5-1 and TRBJ1-4; 7 bases fit TRBD1. Germline V gene data show CDR1 as SGHRS and CDR2 as YFSETQ. This CDR3 has 13 residues. V lost 0 bases and J lost 7; bases outside the gene matches: 0. The CDR3, as DNA: TGCGCCAGCAGCTTGGACAGGGGTGAAAAACTGTTTTTT. Its translation is CASSLDRGEKLFF.

The chain employs TRBV18 and TRBJ1-3; 8 bases agree with TRBD1. The CDR3 extends over 16 amino acids. Unmatched junction bases numbered 3, after V lost 0 bases and J lost 2 bases. From germline, CDR1 is KGHSH and CDR2 LQKENI. For the CDR3, the DNA is TGTGCCAGCTCACCACCTTCCAGGGGGCCTGGAAACACCATATATTTT. Residues: CASSPPSRGPGNTIYF. Based on the CDR3 plus reference TRBV18 and TRBJ1-3, the full variable domain is NAGVMQNPRHLVRRRGQEARLRCSPMKGHSHVYWYRQLPEEGLKFMVYLQKENIIDESGMPKERFSAEFPKEGPSILRIQQVVRGDSAAYFCASSPPSRGPGNTIYFGEGSWLTVV.